This passage covers 5 T cell receptor beta chains from one sample sequenced in a study of blood T cell repertoires in COVID-19. Here immunoSEQ multiplex PCR was the method, and the copy in TCRdb shows in-frame clones only, minus some. The data hold 160,000 or so clones, with 80% to 90% observed a single time. The sequenced sample was peripheral blood. The receptors shown here come from a man in his 60s with acute or convalescent COVID-19.

The chain couples TRBV6-5 to TRBJ1-6; D not certain. V was shortened by 2 bases and J by 10 bases, with 15 bases between the two germline ends. Germline CDR1 is MNHEY and CDR2 is SVGAGI. The CDR3 covers 15 residues. CDR3 DNA sequence: TGTGCCAGCAGTTACACGGAGGGTGGTCAGTCACCCCTCCACTTT. Protein sequence: CASSYTEGGQSPLHF.

The chain recombines TRBV29-1 with TRBJ2-7; no firm D call. Germline V lookup: CDR1 SQVTM, CDR2 ANQGSEA. The length of the CDR3 is 11 residues. Trimming stripped 4 bases from V and 3 bases from J, with 7 bases between. This chain's CDR3 is CSVAASYEQYF. The CDR3 DNA reads TGCAGCGTTGCCGCCAGCTACGAGCAGTACTTC.

This clone was observed a single time. The chain has TRBV4-2 and TRBJ1-1; TRBD1 matches 7 bases. CDR1 is LGHNA and CDR2 is YNFKEQ in the germline V gene. V was clipped by 8 bases and J by 7 bases; unmatched bases: 13. The CDR3 totals 14 residues. The CDR3 nucleotides are TGTGCCAGCTGGGGGGCCAGCCGACAGGGTGAAGCTTTCTTT. As protein: CASWGASRQGEAFF.

The chain couples TRBV24-1 to TRBJ1-1; the D is unclear. The germline V and J ends were trimmed by 5 bases and 5 bases, with 14 bases remaining between them. Germline CDR1 and CDR2: KGHDR and SFDVKD. The CDR3 has 14 residues. The CDR3 DNA is TGTGCCACCAGTGTCTCCGGGAGAACTACTGAAGCTTTCTTT. Protein sequence: CATSVSGRTTEAFF.

This chain joins TRBV23-1 and TRBJ2-2, with 7 bases fitting TRBD1. TRBV23-1 is designated an ORF whose function remains uncertain. The trim removed 5 bases at V and 5 bases at J, leaving 14 bases unmatched. CDR3 size: 17 residues. CDR3 bases: TGCGCCAGCAGTAAAGGCTTACAGGGGTTCTTAACCGGGGAGCTGTTTTTT. Its translation is CASSKGLQGFLTGELFF.